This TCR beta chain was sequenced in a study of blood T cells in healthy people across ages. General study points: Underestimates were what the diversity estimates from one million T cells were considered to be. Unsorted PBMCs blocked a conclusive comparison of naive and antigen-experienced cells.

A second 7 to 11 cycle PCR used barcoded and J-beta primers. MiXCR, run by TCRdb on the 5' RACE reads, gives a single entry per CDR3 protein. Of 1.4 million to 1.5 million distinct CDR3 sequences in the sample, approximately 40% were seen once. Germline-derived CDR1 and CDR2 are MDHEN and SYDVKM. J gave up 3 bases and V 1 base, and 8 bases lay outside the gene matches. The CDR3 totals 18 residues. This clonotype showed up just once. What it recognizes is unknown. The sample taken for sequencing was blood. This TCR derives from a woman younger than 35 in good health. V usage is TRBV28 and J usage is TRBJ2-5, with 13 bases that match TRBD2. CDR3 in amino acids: CASSLYPSGTSGKETQYF. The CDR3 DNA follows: TGTGCCAGCAGTTTATACCCCTCCGGGACTAGCGGGAAAGAGACCCAGTACTTC.